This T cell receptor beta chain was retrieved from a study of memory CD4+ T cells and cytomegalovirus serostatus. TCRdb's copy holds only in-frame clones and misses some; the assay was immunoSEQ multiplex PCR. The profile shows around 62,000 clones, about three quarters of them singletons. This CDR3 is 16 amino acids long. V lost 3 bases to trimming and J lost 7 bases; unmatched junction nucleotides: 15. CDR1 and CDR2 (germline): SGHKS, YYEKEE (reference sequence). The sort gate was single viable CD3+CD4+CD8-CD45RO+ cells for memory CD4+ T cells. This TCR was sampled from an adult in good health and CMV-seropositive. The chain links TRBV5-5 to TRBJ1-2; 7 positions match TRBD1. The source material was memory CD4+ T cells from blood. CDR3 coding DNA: TGTGCCAGCAGCTATACAGGGGATCCGGCGATCGGTGGCTACACCTTC. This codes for CASSYTGDPAIGGYTF. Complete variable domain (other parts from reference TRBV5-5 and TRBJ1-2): DAGVTQSPTHLIKTRGQQVTLRCSPISGHKSVSWYQQVLGQGPQFIFQYYEKEERGRGNFPDRFSARQFPNYSSELNVNALLLGDSALYLCASSYTGDPAIGGYTFGSGTRLTVV.